A single sample is the source of the 9 T cell receptor beta chains below, sequenced in a study of blood T cells in healthy people across ages. Together with a sample-barcoded 5' primer, a J-beta primer mix was included in a second PCR lasting about 6 to 11 cycles. One entry per CDR3 protein results from TCRdb running MiXCR on the 5' RACE reads. The repertoire holds approximately 780,000 distinct CDR3 sequences, with about 26% as singletons. In addition, the sample was reused for a study of T cells of mothers and their children.

What was sequenced was blood. These receptors all come from a boy under 18 in good health.

This clonotype was observed a handful of times. The chain carries TRBV20-1 and TRBJ2-1; 7 bases match TRBD1. Looked up from germline, CDR1 is DFQATT and CDR2 is SNEGSKA (reference sequence). This CDR3 has 13 amino acids. Germline trimming cut 7 bases from V and 4 bases from J; bases unmatched to any gene: 7. The CDR3 reads CSVRGSLYNEQFF. The CDR3 DNA reads as TGCAGTGTCAGGGGGTCTTTGTACAATGAGCAGTTCTTC.

A few counts support this clonotype. The chain joins TRBV10-3 to TRBJ2-3; 8 nucleotides agree with TRBD2. Germline V gene lookup returns CDR1 ENHRY and CDR2 SYGVKD. The CDR3 sequence is 14 residues long. V lost 10 bases, J lost 3 bases, and 9 bases stayed unmatched. DNA of the CDR3: TGTGCCACACTTAGCGGGGCGGGAACAGATACGCAGTATTTT. It specifies CATLSGAGTDTQYF.

The gene calls are TRBV29-1 and TRBJ2-3; 10 bases line up with TRBD2. The CDR3 has 16 amino acids. The junction had 9 bases not matched to a gene; V was cut back by 1 base and J by 5 bases. The germline V gene encodes CDR1 SQVTM and CDR2 ANQGSEA. Here the CDR3 reads CSVEGLAGVPRDTQYF. The CDR3 DNA reads TGCAGCGTTGAAGGGCTAGCGGGAGTCCCCAGAGATACGCAGTATTTT.

This sequence joins TRBV7-9 and TRBJ1-1; D is undetermined. Germline CDR1 and CDR2: SEHNR and FQNEAQ (reference sequence). V was shortened by 2 bases and J by 1 base, with 14 bases between the two germline ends. This CDR3 is 16 amino acids long. In DNA, the CDR3 is TGTGCCAGCAGCTTAAGGGAGGCAGGCGGGAACACTGAAGCTTTCTTT. Its translation is CASSLREAGGNTEAFF. Based on the CDR3 plus reference TRBV7-9 and TRBJ1-1, the full variable domain is DTGVSQNPRHKITKRGQNVTFRCDPISEHNRLYWYRQTLGQGPEFLTYFQNEAQLEKSRLLSDRFSAERPKGSFSTLEIQRTEQGDSAMYLCASSLREAGGNTEAFFGQGTRLTVV.

This clonotype was counted between two and nine times. This chain uses TRBV6-6 with TRBJ1-4; no clear D. CDR1 is MNHNY, CDR2 SVGAGI, per germline (reference sequence). V was trimmed by 0 bases and J by 7 bases, leaving 12 bases between them. The CDR3 covers 15 residues. DNA for the CDR3: TGTGCCAGCAGTTACTCGGGCCAGCTTGCTGAAAAACTGTTTTTT. It encodes CASSYSGQLAEKLFF.

V usage is TRBV12-3 or TRBV12-4 and J usage is TRBJ2-5; D is uncertain. V gave up 5 bases and J gave up 3 bases, with 13 bases separating them. This CDR3 is 14 amino acids long. In DNA form, the CDR3 reads TGTGCCAGCAGTCTAATAGAGGTGAAAGAGACCCAGTACTTC. Translating gives CASSLIEVKETQYF.

This clonotype was detected only a few times. The genes are TRBV12-3 or TRBV12-4 and TRBJ2-5, with D unclear. The CDR3 contains 13 residues. Trimming removed 6 bases at V and 0 bases at J, with 8 bases between. DNA for the CDR3: TGTGCCAGCAGAAGACAAAACCAAGAGACCCAGTACTTC. Amino acids: CASRRQNQETQYF.

This CDR3 is CSARDKRGPSTDTQYF. The CDR3 nucleotides read TGCAGTGCTAGAGACAAGCGGGGACCAAGCACAGATACGCAGTATTTT. The chain has TRBV20-1 and TRBJ2-3; 7 bases map to TRBD2. V gave up 0 bases and J gave up 0 bases; unmatched junction bases: 6. The germline CDR1 and CDR2 sequences are DFQATT and SNEGSKA (reference sequence). The CDR3 sequence is 16 residues long.

The V gene is TRBV28, the J gene TRBJ2-5, with TRBD1 matching over 9 bases. The end of the DNA is better explained by TRBJ2-7, so the J call may be wrong. The CDR3 totals 15 residues. Germline V CDR1 and CDR2: MDHEN, SYDVKM. The CDR3 nucleotides are TGTGCCAGCACAAGGACAGGGGAGCGATCGGGCGAGCAGTACTTC. It encodes CASTRTGERSGEQYF.